This TCR beta chain was recorded in a study of neurological immune-mediated disorders. Findings and caveats of the study: Neither clinical nor MRI features were found to be associated with the multiple sclerosis repertoire cluster. The most TCR clonal expansion was seen in HTLV-1-associated myelopathy, whereas the least was seen in multiple sclerosis, below the level in healthy controls. Subjects shared no identical expanded-clone CDR3 amino acid sequences, suggesting private TCR-beta repertoires in all groups.

Over 170 million TCR-beta sequences from 15-18 subjects came from every sequencing run. TCRdb recomputed calls from the 5' RACE reads with MiXCR, one row per CDR3 protein. Among some 57,000 distinct CDR3 sequences listed, under 3.5% were seen once. Points on this clonotype: The antigen is undetermined.

This CDR3 is 13 amino acids long. Trimming removed 0 bases from V and 4 bases from J, with 9 bases in between. CDR1 and CDR2 from the germline V gene are DFQATT and SNEGSKA (reference sequence). J is TRBJ1-1 and V is TRBV20-1; D gene ambiguous. The receptor's source is a woman in her sixties with multiple sclerosis. The material sequenced was PBMCs. The CDR3 DNA reads as TGCAGTGCTAGAGATCTAGGACGCACTGAAGCTTTCTTT. This sequence encodes CSARDLGRTEAFF.